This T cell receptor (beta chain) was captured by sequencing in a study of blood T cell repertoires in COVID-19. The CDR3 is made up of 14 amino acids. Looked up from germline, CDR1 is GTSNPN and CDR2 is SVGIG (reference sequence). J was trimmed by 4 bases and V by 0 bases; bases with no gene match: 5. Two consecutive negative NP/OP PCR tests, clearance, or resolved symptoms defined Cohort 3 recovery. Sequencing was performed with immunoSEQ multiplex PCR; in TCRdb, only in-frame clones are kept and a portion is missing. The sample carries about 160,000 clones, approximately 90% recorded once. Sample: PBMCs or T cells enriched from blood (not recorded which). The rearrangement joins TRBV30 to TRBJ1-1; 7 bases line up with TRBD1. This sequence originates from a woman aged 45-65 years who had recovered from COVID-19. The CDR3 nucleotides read TGTGCCTGGAGTGTGACAGGGTTACGCACTGAAGCTTTCTTT. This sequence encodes CAWSVTGLRTEAFF.